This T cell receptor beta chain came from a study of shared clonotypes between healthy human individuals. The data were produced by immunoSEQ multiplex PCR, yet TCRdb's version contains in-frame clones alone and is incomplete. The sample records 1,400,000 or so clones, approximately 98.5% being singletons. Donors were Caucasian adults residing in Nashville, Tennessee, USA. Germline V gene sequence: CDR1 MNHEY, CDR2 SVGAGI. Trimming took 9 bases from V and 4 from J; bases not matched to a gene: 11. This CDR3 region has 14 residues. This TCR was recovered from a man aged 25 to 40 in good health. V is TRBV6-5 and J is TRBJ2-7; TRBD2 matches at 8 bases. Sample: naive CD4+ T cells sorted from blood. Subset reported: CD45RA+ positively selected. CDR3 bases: TGTGCCAGTACTAAATACGGGAGGGAGTACGAGCAGTACTTC. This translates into CASTKYGREYEQYF.